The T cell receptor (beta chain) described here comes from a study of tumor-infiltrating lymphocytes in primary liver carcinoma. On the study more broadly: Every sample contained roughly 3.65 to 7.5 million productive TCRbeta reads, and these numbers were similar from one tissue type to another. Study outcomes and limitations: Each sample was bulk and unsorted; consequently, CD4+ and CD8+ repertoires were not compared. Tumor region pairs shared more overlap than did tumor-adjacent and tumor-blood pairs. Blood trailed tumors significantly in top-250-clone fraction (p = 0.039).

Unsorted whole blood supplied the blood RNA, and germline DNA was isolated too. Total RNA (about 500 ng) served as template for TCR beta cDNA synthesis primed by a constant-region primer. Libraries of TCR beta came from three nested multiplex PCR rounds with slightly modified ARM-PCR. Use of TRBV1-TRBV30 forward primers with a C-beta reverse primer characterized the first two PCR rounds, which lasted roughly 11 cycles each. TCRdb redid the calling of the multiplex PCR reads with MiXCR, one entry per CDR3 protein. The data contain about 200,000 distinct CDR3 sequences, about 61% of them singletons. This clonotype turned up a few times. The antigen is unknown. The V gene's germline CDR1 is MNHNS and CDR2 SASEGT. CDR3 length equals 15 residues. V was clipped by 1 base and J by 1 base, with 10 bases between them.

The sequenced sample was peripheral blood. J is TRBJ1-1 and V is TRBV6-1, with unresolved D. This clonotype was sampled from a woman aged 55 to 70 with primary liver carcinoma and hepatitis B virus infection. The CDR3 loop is CASSEEWAGNTEAFF. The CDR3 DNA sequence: TGTGCCAGCAGTGAAGAGTGGGCAGGGAACACTGAAGCTTTCTTT.